The sample holds many counts of the clone carrying this T cell receptor (beta chain). Its antigen is not known. This entry comes from a study of neurological immune-mediated disorders. Over 180 million TCR-beta sequences from 15-18 subjects came from every sequencing run. A single record per CDR3 protein comes from TCRdb applying MiXCR to the 5' RACE reads. Of more than 75,000 distinct CDR3 sequences listed, roughly 3.3% are singletons. Study results and limitations: One related-CDR3 cluster, found by phylogenetic grouping, held repertoires of 18 of 34 multiple sclerosis patients and is a possible signature. The level of TCR clonal expansion was highest in patients with HTLV-1-associated myelopathy and lowest in multiple sclerosis, where it fell below the level seen in healthy controls.

CDR1 and CDR2 (germline): SGHRS, YFSETQ. The V end was cut by 4 bases, the J end by 2 bases, with 11 bases between. The CDR3 consists of 14 residues. The sample was PBMCs. This receptor was taken from a woman in her 50s with multiple sclerosis. J is TRBJ2-3 and V is TRBV5-1, with D maybe TRBD1 (5 bases). In DNA form, the CDR3 reads TGCGCCAGCAGCCAACTGACAGACACAGATACGCAGTATTTT. Its protein is CASSQLTDTDTQYF.